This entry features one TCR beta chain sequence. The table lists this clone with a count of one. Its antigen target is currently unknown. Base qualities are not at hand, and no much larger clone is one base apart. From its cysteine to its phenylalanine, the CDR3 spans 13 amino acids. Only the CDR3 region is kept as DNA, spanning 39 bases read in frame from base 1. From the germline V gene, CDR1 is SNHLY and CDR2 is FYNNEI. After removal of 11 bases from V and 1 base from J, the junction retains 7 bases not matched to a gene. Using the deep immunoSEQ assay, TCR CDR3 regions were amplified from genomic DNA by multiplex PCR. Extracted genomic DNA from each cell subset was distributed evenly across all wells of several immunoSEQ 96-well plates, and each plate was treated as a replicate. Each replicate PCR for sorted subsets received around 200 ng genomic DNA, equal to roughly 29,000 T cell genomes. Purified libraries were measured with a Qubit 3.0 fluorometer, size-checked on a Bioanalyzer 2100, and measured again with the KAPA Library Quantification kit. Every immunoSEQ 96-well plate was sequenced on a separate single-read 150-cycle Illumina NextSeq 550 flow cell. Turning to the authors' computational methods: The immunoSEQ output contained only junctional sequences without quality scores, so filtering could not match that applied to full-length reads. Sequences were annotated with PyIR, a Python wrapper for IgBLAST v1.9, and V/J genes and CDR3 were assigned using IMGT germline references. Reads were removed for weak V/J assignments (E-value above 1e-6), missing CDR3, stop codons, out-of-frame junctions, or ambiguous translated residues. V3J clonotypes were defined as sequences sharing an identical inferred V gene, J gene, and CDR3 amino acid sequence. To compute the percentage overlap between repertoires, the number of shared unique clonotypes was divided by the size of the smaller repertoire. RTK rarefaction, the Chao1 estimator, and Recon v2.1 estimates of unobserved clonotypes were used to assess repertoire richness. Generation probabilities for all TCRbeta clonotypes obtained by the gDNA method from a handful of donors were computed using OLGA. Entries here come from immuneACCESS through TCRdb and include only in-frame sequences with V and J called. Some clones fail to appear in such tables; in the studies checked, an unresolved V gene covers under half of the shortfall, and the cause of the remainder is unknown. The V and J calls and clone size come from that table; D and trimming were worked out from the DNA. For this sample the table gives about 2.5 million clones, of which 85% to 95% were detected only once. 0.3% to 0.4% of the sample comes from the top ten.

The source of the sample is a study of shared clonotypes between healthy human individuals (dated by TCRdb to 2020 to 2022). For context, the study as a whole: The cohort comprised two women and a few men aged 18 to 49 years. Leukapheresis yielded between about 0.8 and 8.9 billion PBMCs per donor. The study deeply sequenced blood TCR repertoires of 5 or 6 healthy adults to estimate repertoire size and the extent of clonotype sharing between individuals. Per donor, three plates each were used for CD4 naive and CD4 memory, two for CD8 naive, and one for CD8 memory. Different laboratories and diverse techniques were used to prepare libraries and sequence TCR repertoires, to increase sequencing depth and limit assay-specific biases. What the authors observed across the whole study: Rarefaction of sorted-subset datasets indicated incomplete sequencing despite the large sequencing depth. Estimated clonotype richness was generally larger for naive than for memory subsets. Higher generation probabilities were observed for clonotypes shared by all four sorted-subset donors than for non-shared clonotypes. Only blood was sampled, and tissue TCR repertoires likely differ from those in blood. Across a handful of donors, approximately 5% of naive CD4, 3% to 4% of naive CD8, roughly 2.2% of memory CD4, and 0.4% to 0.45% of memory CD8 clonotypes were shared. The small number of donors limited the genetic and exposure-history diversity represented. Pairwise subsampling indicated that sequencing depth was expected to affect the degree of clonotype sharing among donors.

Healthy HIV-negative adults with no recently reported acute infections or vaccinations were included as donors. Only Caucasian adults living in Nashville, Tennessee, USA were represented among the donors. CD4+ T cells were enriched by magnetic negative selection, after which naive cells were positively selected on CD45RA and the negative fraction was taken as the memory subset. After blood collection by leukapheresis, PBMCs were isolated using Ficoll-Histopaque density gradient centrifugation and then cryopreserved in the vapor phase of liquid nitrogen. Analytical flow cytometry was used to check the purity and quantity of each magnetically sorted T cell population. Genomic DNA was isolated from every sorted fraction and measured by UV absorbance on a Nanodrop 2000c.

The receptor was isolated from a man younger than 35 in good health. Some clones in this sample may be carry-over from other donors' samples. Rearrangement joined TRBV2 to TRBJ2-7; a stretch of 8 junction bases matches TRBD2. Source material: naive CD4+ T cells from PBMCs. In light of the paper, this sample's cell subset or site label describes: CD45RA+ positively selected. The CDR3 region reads CALAGGASYEQYF. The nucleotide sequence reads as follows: TGTGCCCTCGCCGGGGGGGCTTCCTACGAGCAGTACTTC.